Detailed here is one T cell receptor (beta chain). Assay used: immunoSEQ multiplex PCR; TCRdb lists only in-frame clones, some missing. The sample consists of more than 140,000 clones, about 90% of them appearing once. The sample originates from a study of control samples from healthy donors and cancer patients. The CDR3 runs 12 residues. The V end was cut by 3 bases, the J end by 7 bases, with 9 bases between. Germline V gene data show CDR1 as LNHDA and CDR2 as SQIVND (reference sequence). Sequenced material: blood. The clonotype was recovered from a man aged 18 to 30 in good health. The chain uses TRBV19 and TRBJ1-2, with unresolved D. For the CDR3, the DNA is TGTGCCAGTAGTATCGAGAGACGTGGCTACACCTTC. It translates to CASSIERRGYTF.